This entry lists 23 T cell receptor beta chains sequenced from one sample in a study of OX40 agonist ivuxolimab in advanced cancers. Method: immunoSEQ multiplex PCR; TCRdb's copy keeps in-frame clones and lacks some. The sample gives 98,000 or so clones, approximately 91% of which show up once; around 0.8% is in the top ten. The specimen comprised CD4+ or CD8+ T cells sorted from blood, sampled in a trial of the OX40 agonist ivuxolimab. The receptors shown here come from an adult with an advanced solid tumor such as melanoma, head and neck, liver or kidney cancer.

V gene TRBV5-6 combines with J gene TRBJ2-1, with D perhaps given as TRBD1 or TRBD2 (7 bases each). Trimming removed 4 bases from V and 6 bases from J, with 17 bases in between. This CDR3 is built from 15 residues. The germline gives CDR1 SGHDT, CDR2 YYEEEE. The CDR3 sequence is CASSPRRGGGNEQFF. The CDR3 coding sequence is TGTGCCAGCAGCCCCCGCAGGGGGGGAGGCAATGAGCAGTTCTTC. The variable domain in full, with the rest retrieved from reference TRBV5-6 and TRBJ2-1, is DAGVTQSPTHLIKTRGQQVTLRCSPKSGHDTVSWYQQALGQGPQFIFQYYEEEERQRGNFPDRFSGHQFPNYSSELNVNALLLGDSALYLCASSPRRGGGNEQFFGPGTRLTVL.

The gene calls are TRBV10-2 and TRBJ2-7, with 9 bases identical to TRBD2. This CDR3 has 13 amino acids. Germline lookup yields CDR1 WSHSY and CDR2 SAAADI. V lost 9 bases, J lost 2 bases, and 5 bases stayed unmatched. The CDR3 nucleotides are TGCGCCAGTTCTAGCGGGACTCCCTACGAGCAGTACGTC. This gives the protein CASSSGTPYEQYV.

This chain links TRBV5-1 with TRBJ1-1; 10 bases align to TRBD1. Germline CDR1 is SGHRS and CDR2 is YFSETQ. Trimming removed 3 bases from V and 3 bases from J; junction bases left unmatched: 8. The CDR3 is 16 residues long. CDR3 DNA sequence: TGCGCCAGCAGCTCCGGGACAGGGGTGGTATACACTGAAGCTTTCTTT. Its translation is CASSSGTGVVYTEAFF.

This clone occurred a few times. The chain has TRBV6-6 and TRBJ1-1; 7 positions agree with TRBD1. CDR3 length: 16 amino acids. Trimming cost V 2 bases and J 3 bases; bases outside gene matches: 9. The germline V gene encodes CDR1 MNHNY and CDR2 SVGAGI (reference sequence). The CDR3 reads CASSYGQGVRDTEAFF. The CDR3 region has the DNA TGTGCCAGCAGTTACGGGCAGGGGGTCCGGGACACTGAAGCTTTCTTT.

The J gene is TRBJ1-4, the V gene TRBV7-9, with D possibly being TRBD1 (6 bases). Germline CDR1 SEHNR, CDR2 FQNEAQ (reference sequence). The CDR3 is 17 amino acids. The V gene lost 4 bases and the J gene lost 3 bases, with 18 bases spanning the gap. The CDR3 here is CASSSPKGVQANEKLFF. In DNA form, the CDR3 reads TGTGCCAGCAGCTCACCAAAGGGGGTCCAAGCTAATGAAAAACTGTTTTTT.

In its sample, this clone was seen a few times. This chain connects TRBV10-3 to TRBJ1-5, with 8 positions matching TRBD1. There are 15 residues in the CDR3. The germline V gene encodes CDR1 ENHRY and CDR2 SYGVKD. V lost 10 bases to trimming and J lost 1 base; unmatched junction nucleotides: 9. DNA for the CDR3: TGTGCCACTACAGGGGGTCCTTCCAGCAATCAGCCCCAGCATTTT. Translation: CATTGGPSSNQPQHF.

About this clone itself: Other DNA sequences in the sample encode the same CDR3. This chain connects TRBV19 to TRBJ1-5, with 9 bases matching TRBD1. The CDR3 is made up of 14 amino acids. In germline, CDR1 is LNHDA, CDR2 SQIVND (reference sequence). J was trimmed by 4 bases and V by 4 bases; bases with no gene match: 2. The CDR3 is CASSTTGGNQPQHF. The CDR3 DNA reads as TGTGCCAGTAGTACGACAGGGGGAAATCAGCCCCAGCATTTT.

The chain links TRBV28 to TRBJ1-3, with TRBD1 matching 11 bases. The junction had 6 bases not matched to a gene; V was cut back by 6 bases and J by 2 bases. This CDR3 has 16 amino acids. Germline values: CDR1 MDHEN, CDR2 SYDVKM. The CDR3 DNA reads as TGTGCCAGCAGCTCCCCGGGACAGGGGGCTGGAAACACCATATATTTT. Translating it yields CASSSPGQGAGNTIYF. Variable domain in full (rest from reference TRBV28 and TRBJ1-3): DVKVTQSSRYLVKRTGEKVFLECVQDMDHENMFWYRQDPGLGLRLIYFSYDVKMKEKGDIPEGYSVSREKKERFSLILESASTNQTSMYLCASSSPGQGAGNTIYFGEGSWLTVV.

The gene calls are TRBV28 and TRBJ1-2; maybe TRBD1 (5 bases). CDR1 is MDHEN and CDR2 is SYDVKM in the germline V gene. V gave up 6 bases and J gave up 9 bases, with 20 bases separating them. The CDR3 has 14 residues. DNA of the CDR3: TGTGCCAGCAGCCTGAGGGGCCTTATCTTCCGCTACACCTTC. It translates to CASSLRGLIFRYTF.

The chain links TRBV19 to TRBJ1-4; D is uncertain. V lost 7 bases and J lost 7, with 16 bases in between. The CDR3 is 14 residues long. Germline CDR1 and CDR2: LNHDA and SQIVND (reference sequence). The CDR3 sequence: CASKRADLGEKLFF. The CDR3 bases are TGTGCCAGTAAAAGGGCGGATTTGGGTGAAAAACTGTTTTTT.

This chain connects TRBV5-1 to TRBJ2-1; 9 bases align to TRBD2. Looked up from germline, CDR1 is SGHRS and CDR2 is YFSETQ. The CDR3 consists of 15 residues. With 1 base clipped from V and 7 bases from J, the junction kept 6 bases outside the gene matches. As DNA, the CDR3 is TGCGCCAGCAGCTTGAGTAGCGGGAGATTAAATGAGCAGTTCTTC. Translated, it gives CASSLSSGRLNEQFF.

In its sample, this clone was seen many times. The genes are TRBV18 and TRBJ1-2; no clear D. Germline CDR1 reads KGHSH; CDR2 reads LQKENI. V gave up 3 bases and J gave up 7 bases, with 9 bases separating them. The CDR3 totals 12 residues. The CDR3: CASSPALGGYTF. The CDR3 DNA sequence: TGTGCCAGCTCACCGGCCCTCGGTGGCTACACCTTC.

The rearrangement links TRBV4-1 to TRBJ2-7; 12 bases are shared with TRBD2. This CDR3 has 15 residues. Trimming took 4 bases from V and 4 from J; bases not matched to a gene: 5. CDR1 MGHRA and CDR2 YSYEKL come from the germline V gene. This chain's CDR3 is CASSPSGRAAYEQYF. The CDR3 DNA sequence: TGCGCCAGCAGCCCTAGCGGGAGGGCCGCTTACGAGCAGTACTTC.

The chain joins TRBV11-2 to TRBJ2-2; 13 nucleotides line up with TRBD2. V gave up 5 bases and J gave up 7 bases; unmatched junction bases: 10. The CDR3 runs 17 residues. CDR1 is SGHAT, CDR2 FQNNGV, per germline. The CDR3 protein is CASSTRTSGSFSGELFF. The CDR3 DNA is TGTGCCAGCAGCACCAGGACTAGCGGGAGTTTTAGCGGGGAGCTGTTTTTT.

The chain couples TRBV5-1 to TRBJ1-4; weak D call: TRBD1 (6 bases). CDR3 length: 17 residues. Trimming pared 0 bases from V and 4 bases from J, leaving 16 bases between. CDR1 is SGHRS, CDR2 YFSETQ, per germline. CDR3 coding DNA: TGCGCCAGCAGCTTGGCCGGGGGCGGGCGGAATAATGAAAAACTGTTTTTT. It yields the protein CASSLAGGGRNNEKLFF.

V is TRBV29-1 and J is TRBJ2-7, with D uncertain. Germline-derived CDR1 and CDR2 are SQVTM and ANQGSEA. The CDR3 consists of 12 residues. V was clipped by 4 bases and J by 1 base, with 8 bases between them. CDR3 amino acids: CSVVGSSYEQYF. CDR3 coding DNA: TGCAGCGTTGTGGGCAGTTCCTACGAGCAGTACTTC.

The chain is built from TRBV15 and TRBJ1-3; D remains ambiguous. V lost 0 bases to trimming and J lost 0 bases, with 6 bases between them. CDR3 length equals 15 residues. Germline V gene data show CDR1 as LNHNV and CDR2 as YYDKDF (reference sequence). Here the CDR3 reads CATSREGTSGNTIYF. CDR3 DNA sequence: TGTGCCACCAGCAGAGAGGGCACCTCTGGAAACACCATATATTTT. Looking up the rest from reference TRBV15 and TRBJ1-3 gives the full variable domain: DAMVIQNPRYQVTQFGKPVTLSCSQTLNHNVMYWYQQKSSQAPKLLFHYYDKDFNNEADTPDNFQSRRPNTSFCFLDIRSPGLGDTAMYLCATSREGTSGNTIYFGEGSWLTVV.

The genes are TRBV19 and TRBJ2-2; D uncertain. V was clipped by 3 bases and J by 2 bases, with 13 bases between them. The CDR3 totals 16 residues. CDR1 and CDR2 (germline): LNHDA, SQIVND (reference sequence). The CDR3 DNA sequence: TGTGCCAGTAGTATCCTCCGCAGCCCCAACACCGGGGAGCTGTTTTTT. It yields the protein CASSILRSPNTGELFF.

V gene TRBV5-6 combines with J gene TRBJ2-3, with D unresolved. Per the germline V gene, CDR1 is SGHDT and CDR2 is YYEEEE. The CDR3 is made up of 14 amino acids. V was shortened by 6 bases and J by 2 bases, with 13 bases between the two germline ends. CDR3 sequence reads: CASTPRPNTDTQYF. The CDR3 DNA reads TGTGCCAGCACGCCCAGACCAAACACAGATACGCAGTATTTT.

This chain uses TRBV6-4 with TRBJ2-3; D gene uncertain. Trimming removed 3 bases at V and 6 bases at J, with 10 bases between. CDR1 and CDR2 from the germline V gene are MRHNA and SNTAGT. The CDR3 runs 13 residues. This CDR3 reads CASSEDRQDTQYF. The CDR3 coding sequence is TGTGCCAGCAGTGAGGACCGGCAGGATACGCAGTATTTT.

V and J are TRBV28 and TRBJ1-1; D not resolved. This CDR3 has 12 residues. With 2 bases removed from V and 0 bases from J, the gap between germline ends came to 1 base. Germline CDR1 and CDR2: MDHEN and SYDVKM. The DNA for the CDR3 is TGTGCCAGCAGTTTAATGAACACTGAAGCTTTCTTT. It is translated as CASSLMNTEAFF. Looking up the rest from reference TRBV28 and TRBJ1-1 gives the full variable domain: DVKVTQSSRYLVKRTGEKVFLECVQDMDHENMFWYRQDPGLGLRLIYFSYDVKMKEKGDIPEGYSVSREKKERFSLILESASTNQTSMYLCASSLMNTEAFFGQGTRLTVV.

V usage is TRBV6-1 and J usage is TRBJ2-7, with D unclear. Looked up from germline, CDR1 is MNHNS and CDR2 is SASEGT. Trimming took 4 bases from V and 6 from J, leaving 16 bases between them. The CDR3 is 14 amino acids. The CDR3 nucleotides are TGTGCCAGCAGTGCCACGGTGATCTTCGGCGAGCAGTACTTC. Protein: CASSATVIFGEQYF.

The chain uses TRBV6-5 and TRBJ1-1; D not certain. The V gene's germline CDR1 is MNHEY and CDR2 SVGAGI. This CDR3 is 16 amino acids long. V was pared by 2 bases and J by 1 base, with 14 bases between. The CDR3 nucleotides read TGTGCCAGCAGTTACCATCGGAGTATGACGAACACTGAAGCTTTCTTT. Translation gives CASSYHRSMTNTEAFF.